This T cell receptor beta chain was sequenced during a study of blood T cell repertoires in COVID-19. The CDR3 has 16 residues. In germline, CDR1 is ENHRY, CDR2 SYGVKD. V was clipped by 5 bases and J by 2 bases; unmatched bases: 9. Only in-frame clones appear in the TCRdb table, and some are missing; sequencing was by immunoSEQ multiplex PCR. Among about 170,000 clones, more than 80% were seen once, and the ten largest hold approximately 12%. Sequencing used PBMCs or T cells enriched from blood (not recorded which). This receptor was obtained from a man in his fifties or sixties who had recovered from COVID-19. V gene TRBV10-3 combines with J gene TRBJ2-7, with 10 nucleotides matching TRBD1. This chain's CDR3 is CAISPLPGQGTYEQYF. The CDR3 DNA reads as TGTGCCATCAGTCCTCTGCCGGGACAGGGGACCTACGAGCAGTACTTC.